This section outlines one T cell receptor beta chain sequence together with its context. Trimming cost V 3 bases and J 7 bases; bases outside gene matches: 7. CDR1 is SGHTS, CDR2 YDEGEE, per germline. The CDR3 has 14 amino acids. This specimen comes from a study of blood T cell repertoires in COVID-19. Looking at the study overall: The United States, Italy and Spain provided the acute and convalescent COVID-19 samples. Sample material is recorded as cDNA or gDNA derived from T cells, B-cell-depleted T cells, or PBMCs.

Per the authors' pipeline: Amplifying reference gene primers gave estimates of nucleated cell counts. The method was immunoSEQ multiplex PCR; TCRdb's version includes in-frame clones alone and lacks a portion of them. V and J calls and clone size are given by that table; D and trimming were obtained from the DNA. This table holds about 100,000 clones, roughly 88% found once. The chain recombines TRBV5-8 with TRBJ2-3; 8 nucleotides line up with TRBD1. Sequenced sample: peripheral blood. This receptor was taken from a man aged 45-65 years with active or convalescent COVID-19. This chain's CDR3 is CASSSRTGIHTQYF. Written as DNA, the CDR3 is TGTGCCAGCAGCTCCCGGACAGGGATACATACGCAGTATTTT.